The 9 T cell receptor beta chains below were found in one sample sequenced in a study of cytomegalovirus exposure and HLA in healthy donors. Researchers ran the PCR with 60 Vbeta and 13 Jbeta primers. The protocol was immunoSEQ multiplex PCR, while the TCRdb copy is restricted to in-frame clones and leaves out a portion. The sample contains about 88,000 clones, approximately 79% of which appear only once. Sequencing input: PBMCs. These receptors were collected from a young man in good health and CMV-seronegative.

This clone showed up just once. The chain carries TRBV5-8 and TRBJ1-5; TRBD1 is a possible D gene (6 bases). V was clipped by 0 bases and J by 1 base, with 8 bases between them. CDR3 size: 15 residues. The germline gives CDR1 SGHTS, CDR2 YDEGEE. CDR3 residues: CASSLGGPSNQPQHF. CDR3 in DNA: TGTGCCAGCAGCTTGGGGGGGCCCAGCAATCAGCCCCAGCATTTT. The full variable domain, its missing parts supplied by reference TRBV5-8 and TRBJ1-5, is EAGVTQSPTHLIKTRGQQATLRCSPISGHTSVYWYQQALGLGLQFLLWYDEGEERNRGNFPPRFSGRQFPNYSSELNVNALELEDSALYLCASSLGGPSNQPQHFGDGTRLSIL.

V gene TRBV15 combines with J gene TRBJ2-2, with D perhaps TRBD2 (5 bases). CDR1 is LNHNV and CDR2 is YYDKDF in the germline V gene (reference sequence). The CDR3 totals 16 residues. The V and J ends lost 5 bases and 4 bases respectively, with 17 bases between them. CDR3 sequence: CATSPRSSGITGELFF. The CDR3 coding sequence is TGTGCCACCAGCCCCCGTTCATCCGGGATCACCGGGGAGCTGTTTTTT.

This chain uses TRBV7-8 with TRBJ1-2; 9 bases agree with TRBD1. Germline-derived CDR1 and CDR2 are SGHVS and FQNEAQ. The V gene end was trimmed by 2 bases and the J gene end by 4 bases; junction bases not matched to a gene: 14. The CDR3 length is 18 residues. CDR3 coding DNA: TGTGCCAGCAGCTTATCTGGGACAGGGTCAAAAGGGGGCTATGGCTACACCTTC. The encoded protein is CASSLSGTGSKGGYGYTF.

A single count supports this clone. The chain couples TRBV5-1 to TRBJ1-1; D is ambiguous. V lost 6 bases and J lost 4, with 25 bases in between. This CDR3 comprises 17 residues. From germline, CDR1 is SGHRS and CDR2 YFSETQ. The CDR3 loop reads CASTRAGNRQSFTEAFF. The CDR3 DNA sequence: TGCGCCAGCACCCGAGCGGGGAACAGACAATCATTCACTGAAGCTTTCTTT. The complete variable domain, with remaining parts taken from reference TRBV5-1 and TRBJ1-1, reads KAGVTQTPRYLIKTRGQQVTLSCSPISGHRSVSWYQQTPGQGLQFLFEYFSETQRNKGNFPGRFSGRQFSNSRSEMNVSTLELGDSALYLCASTRAGNRQSFTEAFFGQGTRLTVV.

This clone was counted between two and nine times. The rearrangement joins TRBV6-1 to TRBJ1-5; 7 positions match TRBD1. Germline trimming cut 5 bases from V and 6 bases from J; bases unmatched to any gene: 10. This CDR3 contains 15 residues. Germline values: CDR1 MNHNS, CDR2 SASEGT. The CDR3 is CASSKGQSMPQPQHF. CDR3 sequence (DNA): TGTGCCAGCAGTAAGGGACAGTCTATGCCTCAGCCCCAGCATTTT.

This clone was seen just once. The chain links TRBV7-8 to TRBJ1-5; perhaps TRBD1 as D (6 bases). This CDR3 is built from 15 residues. V lost 6 bases to trimming and J lost 0 bases, with 12 bases between them. Germline V gene lookup returns CDR1 SGHVS and CDR2 FQNEAQ. The CDR3 nucleotides read TGTGCCAGCAGTCCCGCAGGGGTTAGCAATCAGCCCCAGCATTTT. It encodes CASSPAGVSNQPQHF.

The V and J genes are TRBV30 and TRBJ2-3; TRBD2 agrees at 11 bases. The ends lost 1 base at V and 5 bases at J; junction bases unmatched: 8. The CDR3 consists of 16 residues. The germline gives CDR1 GTSNPN, CDR2 SVGIG (reference sequence). CDR3 residues: CAWSAVSGGAGDTQYF. CDR3 DNA sequence: TGTGCCTGGAGTGCCGTTAGCGGGGGGGCCGGAGATACGCAGTATTTT.

In DNA, the CDR3 is TGTGCTAGTGGTCTAACTCTCACTGAAGCTTTCTTT. It codes for CASGLTLTEAFF. V usage is TRBV12-5 and J usage is TRBJ1-1; D is ambiguous. Germline V CDR1 and CDR2: LGHNT, FRNRAP. The CDR3 is 12 amino acids. V lost 5 bases to trimming and J lost 4 bases, with 8 bases between them. The variable domain in full, with the rest retrieved from reference TRBV12-5 and TRBJ1-1, is DARVTQTPRHKVTEMGQEVTMRCQPILGHNTVFWYRQTMMQGLELLAYFRNRAPLDDSGMPKDRFSAEMPDATLATLKIQPSEPRDSAVYFCASGLTLTEAFFGQGTRLTVV.

The CDR3 protein is CASSWAAGDGQRWRSPLHF. CDR3 in DNA: TGTGCCAGCAGTTGGGCGGCAGGGGACGGCCAGCGTTGGCGGTCACCCCTCCACTTT. This chain joins TRBV27 and TRBJ1-6, with a weak D call TRBD1 (6 bases). The CDR3 covers 19 residues. In germline, CDR1 is MNHEY, CDR2 SMNVEV (reference sequence). V lost 4 bases, J lost 10 bases, and 29 bases lay in between.